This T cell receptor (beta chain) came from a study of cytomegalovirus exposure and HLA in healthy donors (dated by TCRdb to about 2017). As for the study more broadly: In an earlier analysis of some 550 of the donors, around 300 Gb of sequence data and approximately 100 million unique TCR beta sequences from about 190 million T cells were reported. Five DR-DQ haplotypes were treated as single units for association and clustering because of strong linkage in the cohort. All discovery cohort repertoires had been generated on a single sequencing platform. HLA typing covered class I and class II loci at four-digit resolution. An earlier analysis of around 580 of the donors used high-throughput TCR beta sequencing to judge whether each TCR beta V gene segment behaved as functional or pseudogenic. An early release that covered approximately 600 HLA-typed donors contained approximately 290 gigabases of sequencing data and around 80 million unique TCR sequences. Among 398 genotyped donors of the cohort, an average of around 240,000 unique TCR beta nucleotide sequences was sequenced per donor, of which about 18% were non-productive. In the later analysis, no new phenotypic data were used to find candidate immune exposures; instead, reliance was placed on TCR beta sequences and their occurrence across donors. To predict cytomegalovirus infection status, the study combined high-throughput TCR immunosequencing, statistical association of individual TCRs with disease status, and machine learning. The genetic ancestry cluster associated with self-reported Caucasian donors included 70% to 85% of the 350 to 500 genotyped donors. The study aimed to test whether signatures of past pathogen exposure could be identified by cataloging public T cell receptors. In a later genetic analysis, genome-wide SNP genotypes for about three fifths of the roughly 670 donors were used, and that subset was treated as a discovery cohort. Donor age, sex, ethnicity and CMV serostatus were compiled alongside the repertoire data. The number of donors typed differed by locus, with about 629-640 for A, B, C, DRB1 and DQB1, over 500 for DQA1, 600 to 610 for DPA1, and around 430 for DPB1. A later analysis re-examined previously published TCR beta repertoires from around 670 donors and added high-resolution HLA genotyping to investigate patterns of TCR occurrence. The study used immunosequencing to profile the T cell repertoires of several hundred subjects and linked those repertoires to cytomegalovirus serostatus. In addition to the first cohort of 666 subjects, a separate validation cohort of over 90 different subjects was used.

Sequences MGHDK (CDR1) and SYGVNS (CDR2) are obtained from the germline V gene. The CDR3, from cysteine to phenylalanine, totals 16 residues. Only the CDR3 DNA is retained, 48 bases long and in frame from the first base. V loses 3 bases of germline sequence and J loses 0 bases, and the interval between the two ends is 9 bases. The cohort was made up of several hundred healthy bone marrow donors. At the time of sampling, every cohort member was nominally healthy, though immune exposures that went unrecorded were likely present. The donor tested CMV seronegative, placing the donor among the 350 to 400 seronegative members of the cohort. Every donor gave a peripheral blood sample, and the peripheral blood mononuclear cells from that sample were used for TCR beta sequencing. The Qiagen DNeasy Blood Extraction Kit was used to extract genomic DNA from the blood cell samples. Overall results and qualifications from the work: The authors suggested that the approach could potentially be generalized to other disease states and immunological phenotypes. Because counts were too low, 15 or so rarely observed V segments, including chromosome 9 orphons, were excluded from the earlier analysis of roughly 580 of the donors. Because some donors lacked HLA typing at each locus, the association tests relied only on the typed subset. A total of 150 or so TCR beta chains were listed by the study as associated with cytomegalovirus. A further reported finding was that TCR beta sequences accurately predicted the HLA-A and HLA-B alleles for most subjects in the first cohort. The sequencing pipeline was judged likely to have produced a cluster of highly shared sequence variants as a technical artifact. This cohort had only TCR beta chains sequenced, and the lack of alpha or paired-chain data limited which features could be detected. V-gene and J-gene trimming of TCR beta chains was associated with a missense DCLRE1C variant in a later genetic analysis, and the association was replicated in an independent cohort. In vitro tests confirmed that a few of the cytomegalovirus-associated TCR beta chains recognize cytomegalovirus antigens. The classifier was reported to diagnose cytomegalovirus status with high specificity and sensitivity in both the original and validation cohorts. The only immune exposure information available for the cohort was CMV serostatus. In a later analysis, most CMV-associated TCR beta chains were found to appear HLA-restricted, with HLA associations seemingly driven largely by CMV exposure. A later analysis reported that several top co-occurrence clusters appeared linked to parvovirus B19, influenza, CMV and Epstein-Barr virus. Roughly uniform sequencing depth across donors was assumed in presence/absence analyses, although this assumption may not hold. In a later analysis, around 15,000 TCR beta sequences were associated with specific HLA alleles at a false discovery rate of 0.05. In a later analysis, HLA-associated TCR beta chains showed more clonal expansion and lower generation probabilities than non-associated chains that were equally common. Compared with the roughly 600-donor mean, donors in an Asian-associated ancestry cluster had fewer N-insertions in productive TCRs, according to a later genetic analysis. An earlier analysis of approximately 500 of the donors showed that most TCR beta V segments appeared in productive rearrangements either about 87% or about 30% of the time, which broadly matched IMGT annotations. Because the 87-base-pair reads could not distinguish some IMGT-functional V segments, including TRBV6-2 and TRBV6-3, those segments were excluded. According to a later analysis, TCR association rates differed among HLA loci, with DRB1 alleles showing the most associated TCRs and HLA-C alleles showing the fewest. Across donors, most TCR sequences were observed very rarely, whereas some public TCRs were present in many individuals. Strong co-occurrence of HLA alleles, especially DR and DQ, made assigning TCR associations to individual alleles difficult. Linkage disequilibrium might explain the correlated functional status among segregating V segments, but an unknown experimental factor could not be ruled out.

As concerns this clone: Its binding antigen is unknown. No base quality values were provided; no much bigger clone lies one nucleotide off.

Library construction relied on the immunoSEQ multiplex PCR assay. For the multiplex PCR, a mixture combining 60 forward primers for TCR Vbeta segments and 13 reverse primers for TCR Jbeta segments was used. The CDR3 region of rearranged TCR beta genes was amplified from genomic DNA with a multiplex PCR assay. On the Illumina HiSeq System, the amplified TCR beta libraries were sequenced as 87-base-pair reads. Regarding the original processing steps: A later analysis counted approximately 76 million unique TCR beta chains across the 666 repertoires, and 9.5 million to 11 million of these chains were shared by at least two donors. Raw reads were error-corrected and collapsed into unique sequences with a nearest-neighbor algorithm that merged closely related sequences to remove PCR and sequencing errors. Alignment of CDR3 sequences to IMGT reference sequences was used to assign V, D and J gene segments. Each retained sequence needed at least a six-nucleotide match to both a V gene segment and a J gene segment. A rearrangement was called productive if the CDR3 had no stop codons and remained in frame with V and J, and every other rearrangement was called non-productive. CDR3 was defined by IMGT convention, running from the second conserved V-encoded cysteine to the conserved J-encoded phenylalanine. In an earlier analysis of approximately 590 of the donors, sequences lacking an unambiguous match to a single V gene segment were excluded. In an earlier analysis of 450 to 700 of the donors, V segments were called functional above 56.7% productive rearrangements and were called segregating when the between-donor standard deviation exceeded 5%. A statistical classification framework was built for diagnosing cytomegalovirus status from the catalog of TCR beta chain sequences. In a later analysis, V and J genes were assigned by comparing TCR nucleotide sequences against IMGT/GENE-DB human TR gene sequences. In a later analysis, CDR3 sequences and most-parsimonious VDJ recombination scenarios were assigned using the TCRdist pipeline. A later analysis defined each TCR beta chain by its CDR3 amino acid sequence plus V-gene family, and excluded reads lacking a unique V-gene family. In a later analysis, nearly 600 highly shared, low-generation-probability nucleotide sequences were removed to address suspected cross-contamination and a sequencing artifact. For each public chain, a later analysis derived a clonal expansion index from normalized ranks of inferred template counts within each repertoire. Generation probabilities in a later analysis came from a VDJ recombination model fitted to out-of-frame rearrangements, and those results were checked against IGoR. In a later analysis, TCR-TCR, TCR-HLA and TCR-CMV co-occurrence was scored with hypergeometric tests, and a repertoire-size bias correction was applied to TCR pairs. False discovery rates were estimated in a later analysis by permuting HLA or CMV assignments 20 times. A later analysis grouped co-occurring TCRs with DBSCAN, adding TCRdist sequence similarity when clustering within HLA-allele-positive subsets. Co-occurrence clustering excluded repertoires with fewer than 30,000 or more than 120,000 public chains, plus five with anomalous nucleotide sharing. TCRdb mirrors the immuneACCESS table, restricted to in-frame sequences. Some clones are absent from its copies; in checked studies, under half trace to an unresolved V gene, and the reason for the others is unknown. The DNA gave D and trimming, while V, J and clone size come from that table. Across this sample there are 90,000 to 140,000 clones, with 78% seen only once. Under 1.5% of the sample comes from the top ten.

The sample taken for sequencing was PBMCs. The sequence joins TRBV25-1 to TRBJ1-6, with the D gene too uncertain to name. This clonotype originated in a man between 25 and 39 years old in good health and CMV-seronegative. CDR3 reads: CASSDQRSSYNSPLHF. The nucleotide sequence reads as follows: TGTGCCAGCAGTGATCAACGTAGCTCCTATAATTCACCCCTCCACTTT.